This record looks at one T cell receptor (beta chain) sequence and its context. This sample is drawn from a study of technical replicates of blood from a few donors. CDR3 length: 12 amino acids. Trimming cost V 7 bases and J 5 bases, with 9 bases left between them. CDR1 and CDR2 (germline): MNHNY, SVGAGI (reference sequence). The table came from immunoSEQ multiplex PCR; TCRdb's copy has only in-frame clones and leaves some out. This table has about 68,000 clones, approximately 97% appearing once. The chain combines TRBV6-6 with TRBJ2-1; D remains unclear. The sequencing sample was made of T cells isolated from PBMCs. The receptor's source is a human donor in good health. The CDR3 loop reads CASKPTNNEQFF. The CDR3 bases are TGTGCCAGCAAGCCTACTAACAATGAGCAGTTCTTC.